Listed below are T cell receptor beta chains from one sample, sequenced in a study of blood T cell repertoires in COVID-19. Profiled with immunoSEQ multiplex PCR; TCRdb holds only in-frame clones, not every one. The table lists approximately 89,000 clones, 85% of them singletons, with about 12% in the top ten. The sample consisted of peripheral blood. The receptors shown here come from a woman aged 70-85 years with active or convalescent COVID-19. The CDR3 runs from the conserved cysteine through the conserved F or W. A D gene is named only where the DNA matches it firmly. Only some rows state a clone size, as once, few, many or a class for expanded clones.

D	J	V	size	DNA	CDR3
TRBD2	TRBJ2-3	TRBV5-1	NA	TGCGCCAGCAGCTTGTTTAGCGGGGGTTCTGAAGATACGCAGTATTTT	CASSLFSGGSEDTQYF
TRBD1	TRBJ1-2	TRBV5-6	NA	TGTGCCAGCAGCCAAAAACAGGGGGCGCGGGGATATGGCTACACCTTC	CASSQKQGARGYGYTF
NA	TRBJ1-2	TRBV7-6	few	TGTGCCAGCAGCTTAGCTGAGGGCAGCTACACCTTC	CASSLAEGSYTF
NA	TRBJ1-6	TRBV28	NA	TGTGCCAGCAGGGGGAGTTCTTCTGGGTCCCTCCACTTT	CASRGSSSGSLHF
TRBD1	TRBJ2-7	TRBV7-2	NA	TGTGCCAGCAGCTTAGTTGGGACAGATTCCTACGAGCAGTACTTC	CASSLVGTDSYEQYF
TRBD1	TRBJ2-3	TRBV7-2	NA	TGTGCCAGCAGCTTTCGACAGGGAGCATCAGATACGCAGTATTTT	CASSFRQGASDTQYF
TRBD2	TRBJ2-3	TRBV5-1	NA	TGCGCCAGCAGCCCGCTAGCGGGGGCGAGCACAGATACGCAGTATTTT	CASSPLAGASTDTQYF
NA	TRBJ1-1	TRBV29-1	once	TGCAGCGTTGGAAGGGGTAACACTGAAGCTTTCTTT	CSVGRGNTEAFF
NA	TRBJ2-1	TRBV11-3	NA	TGTGCCAGCAGCTTAGTGTCCGGGGGGCCGTTTAATGAGCAGTTCTTC	CASSLVSGGPFNEQFF
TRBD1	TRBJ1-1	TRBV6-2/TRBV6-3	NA	TGTGCCAGCAGTCCCTCGGACAGGGGATTCACTGAAGCTTTCTTT	CASSPSDRGFTEAFF
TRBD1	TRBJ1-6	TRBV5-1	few	TGCGCCAGCACCTCGGGACAGGGCCTAGCTAATTCACCCCTCCACTTT	CASTSGQGLANSPLHF
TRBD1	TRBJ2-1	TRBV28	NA	TGTGCCAGCATCCGACAGGGATCAAATGAGCAGTTCTTC	CASIRQGSNEQFF
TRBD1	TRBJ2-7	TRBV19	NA	TGTGCCAGTAGTCCAGGGACAGGGGGCGGAGAGCAGTACTTC	CASSPGTGGGEQYF
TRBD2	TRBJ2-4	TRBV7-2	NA	TGTGCCAGCAGCACTTCGGGACTAGCGGGGGGGATAGCCAAAAACATTCAGTACTTC	CASSTSGLAGGIAKNIQYF
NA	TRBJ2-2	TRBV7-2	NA	TGTGCCAGCAGCACCAGCGGGCTTGGGGAGCTGTTTTTT	CASSTSGLGELFF
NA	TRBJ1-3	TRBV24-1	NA	TGTGCCACCAGTGCACCCGGGGGGAAGACTGGAAACACCATATATTTT	CATSAPGGKTGNTIYF
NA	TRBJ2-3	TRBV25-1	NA	TGTGCCAGCAGTAAAGGGGGGGCCCTGGATACGCAGTATTTT	CASSKGGALDTQYF
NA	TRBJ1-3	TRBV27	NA	TGTGCCAGCAGCCCCGCCGGGATGGCTGGAAACACCATATATTTT	CASSPAGMAGNTIYF
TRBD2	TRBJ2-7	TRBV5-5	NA	TGTGCCAGCAGTCCCCAGGCATCGGGAGGGTCCCCCGAGCAGTACTTC	CASSPQASGGSPEQYF
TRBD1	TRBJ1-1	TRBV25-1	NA	TGTGCCAGCAGGGAGACAGGGATGGTCGCTGAAGCTTTCTTT	CASRETGMVAEAFF
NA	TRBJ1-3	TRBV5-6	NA	TGTGCCAGCAGCTCGATGGGGCGAAGCGAGGAGCCCATATATTTT	CASSSMGRSEEPIYF
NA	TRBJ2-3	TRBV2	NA	TGTGCCAGCAAGGCGGAAACTAGCACAGATACGCAGTATTTT	CASKAETSTDTQYF
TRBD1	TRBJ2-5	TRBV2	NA	TGTGCCAGCAGTGGATCAACAGGGGACCAAGAGACCCAGTACTTC	CASSGSTGDQETQYF
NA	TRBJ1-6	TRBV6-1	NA	TGTGCCAGCAGTGAAGCAACTTGGTCCCCCCTCCACTTT	CASSEATWSPLHF
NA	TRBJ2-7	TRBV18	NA	TGTGCCAGCTCACCCGTGTCAGGGCCCAGGCCCTACGAGCAGTACTTC	CASSPVSGPRPYEQYF
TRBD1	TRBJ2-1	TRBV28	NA	TGTGCCAGCACCCAGGGACAGGGGTTCTACAATGAGCAGTTCTTC	CASTQGQGFYNEQFF
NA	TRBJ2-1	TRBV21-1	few	TGTGCCAGCAGCAACCCGGGACAGTACTACAATGAGCAGTTCTTC	CASSNPGQYYNEQFF
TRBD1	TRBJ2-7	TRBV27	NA	TGTGCCAGCAGTCCCGGACAGGGGGCCGGCTCCTACGAGCAGTACTTC	CASSPGQGAGSYEQYF
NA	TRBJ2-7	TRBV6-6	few	TGTGCCAGCAGTAAGCTAGAGGCGGGCTACGAGCAGTACTTC	CASSKLEAGYEQYF
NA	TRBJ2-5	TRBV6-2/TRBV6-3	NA	TGTGCCAGCAGTTTCCAGGGGGGAGAGACCCAGTACTTC	CASSFQGGETQYF
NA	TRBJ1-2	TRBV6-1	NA	TGTGCCAGCAGTGAAGCGCTTATGCAGGATCGAGGCTACACCTTC	CASSEALMQDRGYTF
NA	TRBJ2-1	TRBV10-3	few	TGTGCCATCAGTGAGTCTTTAGCGGACCCAAAAAATGAGCAGTTCTTC	CAISESLADPKNEQFF
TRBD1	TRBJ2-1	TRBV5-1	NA	TGCGCCAGCAGTGCAGGGGGTCCCTACAATGAGCAGTTCTTC	CASSAGGPYNEQFF
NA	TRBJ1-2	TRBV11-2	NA	TGTGCCAGCAGGCGTCTTCGGGGGGAAAGGGATGGCTACACCTTC	CASRRLRGERDGYTF
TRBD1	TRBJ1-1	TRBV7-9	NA	TGTGCCAGCAGCTTAATGTCAGGGGGCGGCACTGAAGCTTTCTTT	CASSLMSGGGTEAFF
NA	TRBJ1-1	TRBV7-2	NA	TGTGCCAGCAGCTTTACGCGGGCGAACACTGAAGCTTTCTTT	CASSFTRANTEAFF
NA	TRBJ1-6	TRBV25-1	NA	TGTGCCAGCAGTGAATATGAGGTTATGAATTCACCCCTCCACTTT	CASSEYEVMNSPLHF
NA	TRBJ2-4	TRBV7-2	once	TGTGCCAGCAGCTTAGCCCCCCACAGCCCTGGGGCCAAAAACATTCAGTACTTC	CASSLAPHSPGAKNIQYF
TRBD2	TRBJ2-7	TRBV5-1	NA	TGCGCCAGCAGCCGCGGCGGGGGGCAAGAGCAGTACTTC	CASSRGGGQEQYF
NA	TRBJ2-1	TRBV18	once	TGTGCCAGCTCACAAGGGACTCATCCCTACAATGAGCAGTTCTTC	CASSQGTHPYNEQFF
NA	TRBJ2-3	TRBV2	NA	TGTGCCAGCAGTGAAGTAGAGCTAGCCGCAGATACGCAGTATTTT	CASSEVELAADTQYF
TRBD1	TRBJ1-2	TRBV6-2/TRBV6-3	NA	TGTGCCAGCAGTTACGGGGACAGGGTGGCTGGCTACACCTTC	CASSYGDRVAGYTF
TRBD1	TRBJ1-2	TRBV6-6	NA	TGTGCCAGCAGTCCTACAGGGGTTGACTATGGCTACACCTTC	CASSPTGVDYGYTF
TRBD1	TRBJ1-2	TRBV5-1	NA	TGCGCCAGCAGCTTGTCCACAGGGGGCGATGGCTACACCTTC	CASSLSTGGDGYTF
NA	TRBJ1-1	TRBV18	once	TGTGCCAGCTCACCTTGGACAGCCCGGGACACTGAAGCTTTCTTT	CASSPWTARDTEAFF
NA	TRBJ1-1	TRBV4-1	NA	TGCGCCAGCAGCCAAGACGGGGGGGTTAGGGGAGCTTTCTTT	CASSQDGGVRGAFF
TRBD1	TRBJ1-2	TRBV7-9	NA	TGTGCCAGCAGCTTAGCTTCACAGGGGGCCGTGGACACCTTC	CASSLASQGAVDTF
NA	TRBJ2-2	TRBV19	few	TGTGCCACCGACGCGGGGGCCACCGGGGAGCTGTTTTTT	CATDAGATGELFF
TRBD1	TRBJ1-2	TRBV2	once	TGTGCCAGCCGAACAACAGGGGTTAACTATGGCTACACCTTC	CASRTTGVNYGYTF
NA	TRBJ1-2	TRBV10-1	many	TGCGCCAGCAGTGCTGAGGGGGACTATGGCTACACCTTC	CASSAEGDYGYTF
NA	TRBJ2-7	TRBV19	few	TGTGCCAGTGCTAGGACAGCATACGACGAGCAGTACTTC	CASARTAYDEQYF
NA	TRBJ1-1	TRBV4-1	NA	TGCGCCAGCAGCCAAGGACAGATGAACACTGAAGCTTTCTTT	CASSQGQMNTEAFF
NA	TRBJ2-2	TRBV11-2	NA	TGTGCCAGCAGCCGTAACAGGGAACGTTATGAAACCGGGGAGCTGTTTTTT	CASSRNRERYETGELFF
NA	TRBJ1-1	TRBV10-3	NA	TGTGCCATCAGTGAGGGGGGCGGGGGAAACACTGAAGCTTTCTTT	CAISEGGGGNTEAFF
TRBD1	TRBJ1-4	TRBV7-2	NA	TGTGCCAGCAGCTTTCTTGGACAGGGGAATGAAAAACTGTTTTTT	CASSFLGQGNEKLFF
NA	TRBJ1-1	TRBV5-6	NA	TGTGCCAGCAGCTTGGACGGCCGACCCGGGACTGAAGCTTTCTTT	CASSLDGRPGTEAFF
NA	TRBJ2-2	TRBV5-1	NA	TGCGCCAGCAGCTTAGGGACTCAGTCATTCACCGGGGAGCTGTTTTTT	CASSLGTQSFTGELFF
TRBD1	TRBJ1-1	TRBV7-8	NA	TGTGCCAGCAGCTCGGGACAGGGCTGGGCTGAAGCTTTCTTT	CASSSGQGWAEAFF
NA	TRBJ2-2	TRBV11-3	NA	TGTGCCAGCAGCTTAGGCCAGGCGAACACCGGGGAGCTGTTTTTT	CASSLGQANTGELFF
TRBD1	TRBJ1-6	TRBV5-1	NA	TGCGCCAGCACCACAGGGGGATTTAATTCACCCCTCCACTTT	CASTTGGFNSPLHF